These 32 T cell receptor beta chains originate from one sample sequenced in a study of blood T cell repertoires in COVID-19 (dated by TCRdb to 2018 to 2020). The library was built by means of the immunoSEQ multiplex PCR assay. This is the immuneACCESS table as TCRdb keeps it, with only in-frame sequences that have V and J called. A part of the clones is gone; compared with another copy, unresolved V genes explain less than half, and the rest is unexplained. Recorded for this sample are 85,000 to 95,000 clones; around 89% of them occurred a single time. Over 0.45% of the sample rests with the top ten. Specimen: peripheral blood. These receptor sequences come from a man aged 55 to 70 with acute or convalescent COVID-19.

The rearrangement joins TRBV28 to TRBJ2-5, with 10 positions matching TRBD2. Trimming removed 6 bases from V and 5 bases from J; junction bases left unmatched: 12. The CDR3 covers 16 residues. The germline V gene encodes CDR1 MDHEN and CDR2 SYDVKM. CDR3 nucleotides: TGTGCCAGCAGGAGGGGGCTAGCGGGAGTAGGGGAGACCCAGTACTTC. Its translation: CASRRGLAGVGETQYF.

The count of this clone is one. V is TRBV29-1 and J is TRBJ1-1; D uncertain. Germline CDR1 is SQVTM and CDR2 is ANQGSEA. The CDR3 covers 14 residues. V shed 0 bases and J shed 5 bases, with 13 bases lying between them. The DNA for the CDR3 is TGCAGCGTTGAAGATTACGGTGCGGGGACTGAAGCTTTCTTT. Its protein is CSVEDYGAGTEAFF. The variable domain in full, completed from reference TRBV29-1 and TRBJ1-1, reads SAVISQKPSRDICQRGTSLTIQCQVDSQVTMMFWYRQQPGQSLTLIATANQGSEATYESGFVIDKFPISRPNLTFSTLTVSNMSPEDSSIYLCSVEDYGAGTEAFFGQGTRLTVV.

The chain links TRBV2 to TRBJ2-5; tentatively, D is TRBD1 (7 bases). This CDR3 is built from 15 residues. V lost 8 bases, J lost 3 bases, and 19 bases lay in between. CDR1 is SNHLY, CDR2 FYNNEI, per germline. CDR3 nucleotide sequence: TGTGCCAGCGGCGTCGGAGGAGGGGGCGAAGAGACCCAGTACTTC. Its protein is CASGVGGGGEETQYF.

This clone was found once. The chain joins TRBV27 to TRBJ2-2; D might be TRBD1 (5 bases). Between the trimmed V and J ends, which lost 3 bases and 4 bases, there was a span of 12 bases. Germline V gene data show CDR1 as MNHEY and CDR2 as SMNVEV (reference sequence). The CDR3 length is 15 residues. The CDR3 DNA follows: TGTGCCAGCAGTTTTGCCAGGGCGAGCACCGGGGAGCTGTTTTTT. Residues: CASSFARASTGELFF.

The chain combines TRBV5-1 with TRBJ2-5; TRBD2 matches at 7 bases. CDR3 size: 15 residues. CDR1 and CDR2 (germline): SGHRS, YFSETQ. V shed 4 bases, J shed 7 bases, and the junction held 13 bases outside the gene matches. This CDR3 is CASSRIAGNAGTQYF. The DNA for the CDR3 is TGCGCCAGCAGCCGAATAGCGGGCAACGCGGGGACCCAGTACTTC.

This sequence joins TRBV6-5 and TRBJ1-1, with TRBD1 matching 8 bases. This CDR3 is built from 13 residues. J lost 5 bases, V lost 8 bases, and 7 bases had no gene match. The germline V gene encodes CDR1 MNHEY and CDR2 SVGAGI. The DNA of the CDR3 is TGTGCCAGCCTATCTACAGGGGGGACTGAAGCTTTCTTT. Its translation is CASLSTGGTEAFF.

The rearrangement links TRBV5-1 to TRBJ2-3; 8 nucleotides align to TRBD2. This CDR3 is built from 15 residues. The V and J ends lost 2 bases and 5 bases, in that order; junction bases with no gene match: 7. The germline V gene has CDR1 SGHRS and CDR2 YFSETQ. The CDR3 protein is CASSLGTRGRDTQYF. The CDR3 DNA reads as TGCGCCAGCAGCTTAGGGACTAGGGGACGAGATACGCAGTATTTT. Full variable domain (rest looked up from reference TRBV5-1 and TRBJ2-3): KAGVTQTPRYLIKTRGQQVTLSCSPISGHRSVSWYQQTPGQGLQFLFEYFSETQRNKGNFPGRFSGRQFSNSRSEMNVSTLELGDSALYLCASSLGTRGRDTQYFGPGTRLTVL.

This sequence joins TRBV5-1 and TRBJ2-2; TRBD2 agrees at 14 bases. The CDR3 has 20 residues. V was clipped by 0 bases and J by 3 bases; unmatched bases: 10. Germline assignment: CDR1 SGHRS and CDR2 YFSETQ. CDR3 coding DNA: TGCGCCAGCAGCTTGGTCGGGACTAGCGGGAGATCCCTTGACACCGGGGAGCTGTTTTTT. Translated, it gives CASSLVGTSGRSLDTGELFF.

The rearrangement uses TRBV14 and TRBJ1-2, with a weak D call TRBD1 (6 bases). CDR3 size: 14 residues. In germline, CDR1 is SGHDN, CDR2 FVKESK. V shed 4 bases and J shed 0 bases, with 9 bases lying between them. The CDR3 region is CASSLAGANYGYTF. CDR3 sequence (DNA): TGTGCCAGCAGCCTTGCAGGGGCTAACTATGGCTACACCTTC.

J is TRBJ2-1 and V is TRBV30; no firm D call. The germline gives CDR1 GTSNPN, CDR2 SVGIG (reference sequence). The CDR3 totals 11 residues. Trimming shortened V by 1 base and J by 10 bases, and 8 bases separated the two germline ends. The CDR3 is CAWSAQTEQFF. The CDR3 nucleotides read TGTGCCTGGAGTGCACAGACGGAGCAGTTCTTC. The whole variable domain, filled in from reference TRBV30 and TRBJ2-1, reads SQTIHQWPATLVQPVGSPLSLECTVEGTSNPNLYWYRQAAGRGLQLLFYSVGIGQISSEVPQNLSASRPQDRQFILSSKKLLLSDSGFYLCAWSAQTEQFFGPGTRLTVL.

V gene TRBV27 combines with J gene TRBJ2-3; a weak D match, TRBD2 (6 bases). CDR1 is MNHEY and CDR2 is SMNVEV in the germline V gene (reference sequence). The ends were cut back, 2 bases at V and 9 bases at J, with 9 bases in the middle. The length of the CDR3 is 12 residues. The CDR3 here is CASSLNSGTQYF. CDR3 DNA: TGTGCCAGCAGTTTAAATAGCGGAACGCAGTATTTT.

This sequence joins TRBV9 and TRBJ1-2, with TRBD1 matching 10 bases. V gave up 2 bases and J gave up 7 bases; unmatched junction bases: 5. Germline loops: CDR1 SGDLS, CDR2 YYNGEE. The CDR3 contains 14 residues. The CDR3 protein is CASSVGTGAGGYTF. The CDR3 region has the DNA TGTGCCAGCAGCGTGGGGACAGGGGCAGGTGGCTACACCTTC. Based on the CDR3 plus reference TRBV9 and TRBJ1-2, the full variable domain is DSGVTQTPKHLITATGQRVTLRCSPRSGDLSVYWYQQSLDQGLQFLIQYYNGEERAKGNILERFSAQQFPDLHSELNLSSLELGDSALYFCASSVGTGAGGYTFGSGTRLTVV.

A few counts support this clone. The V call is TRBV6-6, the J call TRBJ1-5; D gene ambiguous. The V gene lost 7 bases and the J gene lost 0 bases, with 10 bases spanning the gap. This CDR3 spans 14 amino acids. Per germline, CDR1 MNHNY and CDR2 SVGAGI (reference sequence). CDR3 in DNA: TGTGCCAGCAACTCCGGGAGTAGCAATCAGCCCCAGCATTTT. Its protein is CASNSGSSNQPQHF.

The CDR3 DNA is TGTGCCAGCAGCCCGGGACTAGCGGGCACCGGGGAGCTGTTTTTT. This encodes CASSPGLAGTGELFF. The gene calls are TRBV14 and TRBJ2-2; 12 bases line up with TRBD2. J gave up 4 bases and V 4 bases, and 1 base lay outside the gene matches. From germline, CDR1 is SGHDN and CDR2 FVKESK. The CDR3 length is 15 residues.

The V call is TRBV29-1, the J call TRBJ1-1; 7 nucleotides match TRBD1. V dropped 6 bases and J dropped 2; count of bases not matched to a gene: 6. The CDR3 length is 13 residues. Germline V gene sequence: CDR1 SQVTM, CDR2 ANQGSEA. The CDR3 DNA is TGCAGCGTCGCTCAGGGGGGAAACACTGAAGCTTTCTTT. Its protein is CSVAQGGNTEAFF.

The chain carries TRBV7-9 and TRBJ2-7; D might be TRBD2 (6 bases). The germline V gene has CDR1 SEHNR and CDR2 FQNEAQ (reference sequence). Trimming removed 0 bases at V and 0 bases at J, with 9 bases between. The CDR3 runs to 15 residues. The CDR3 loop reads CASSLAGGVSYEQYF. The CDR3 nucleotides are TGTGCCAGCAGCTTAGCGGGCGGGGTCTCCTACGAGCAGTACTTC. Drawing the rest from reference TRBV7-9 and TRBJ2-7, the complete variable domain is DTGVSQNPRHKITKRGQNVTFRCDPISEHNRLYWYRQTLGQGPEFLTYFQNEAQLEKSRLLSDRFSAERPKGSFSTLEIQRTEQGDSAMYLCASSLAGGVSYEQYFGPGTRLTVT.

V usage is TRBV24-1 and J usage is TRBJ2-1; D gene unclear. Germline CDR1 and CDR2: KGHDR and SFDVKD. The CDR3 is 17 residues long. Between the trimmed V and J ends, which lost 5 bases and 4 bases, there was a span of 20 bases. CDR3 nucleotides: TGTGCCACCAGTGTATGGATGGAGCCAGTCCCATACAATGAGCAGTTCTTC. Its protein is CATSVWMEPVPYNEQFF.

This chain connects TRBV18 to TRBJ1-5, with 7 bases aligning to TRBD1. The CDR3 sequence is 14 residues long. CDR1 is KGHSH and CDR2 is LQKENI in the germline V gene. After removal of 6 bases from V and 5 bases from J, the junction contained 7 bases not matched to a gene. The CDR3 sequence: CASSLQGTDQPQHF. The CDR3 bases are TGTGCCAGCTCCCTACAGGGGACCGATCAGCCCCAGCATTTT.

A note on this clone: At one end, the junction sequence differs from germline, possibly due to a read error. V usage is TRBV12-3 or TRBV12-4 and J usage is TRBJ1-5, with TRBD1 identical over 10 bases. The CDR3 totals 12 residues. The CDR3 reads CASSGSGTGEDF. The CDR3 region has the DNA TGTGCCAGCAGTGGATCCGGGACAGGGGAGGATTTT.

Only a few counts were recorded for this clone. This chain connects TRBV3-1 (or the pseudogene TRBV3-2) to TRBJ1-2, with no clear D. The CDR3 is made up of 14 amino acids. Trimming took off 0 bases at V and 6 bases at J, with 11 bases between the two ends. Germline V gene data show CDR1 as LGHDT and CDR2 as YNNKEL (reference sequence). This CDR3 is CASSQDPAVHGYTF. CDR3 in DNA: TGTGCCAGCAGCCAAGACCCGGCGGTACATGGCTACACCTTC.

The chain is built from TRBV28 and TRBJ2-1, with 12 bases fitting TRBD1. With V trimmed by 2 bases and J by 3 bases, 5 bases remained unmatched. The germline CDR1 and CDR2 sequences are MDHEN and SYDVKM. The CDR3 extends over 17 amino acids. CDR3 nucleotides: TGTGCCAGCAGTTTAACCGGGACAGGGGGCAGCTACAATGAGCAGTTCTTC. The encoded protein is CASSLTGTGGSYNEQFF. The complete variable domain, with remaining parts taken from reference TRBV28 and TRBJ2-1, reads DVKVTQSSRYLVKRTGEKVFLECVQDMDHENMFWYRQDPGLGLRLIYFSYDVKMKEKGDIPEGYSVSREKKERFSLILESASTNQTSMYLCASSLTGTGGSYNEQFFGPGTRLTVL.

The chain is built from TRBV27 and TRBJ1-1; D is ambiguous. V shed 3 bases and J shed 4 bases, with 9 bases lying between them. This CDR3 comprises 13 residues. CDR1 is MNHEY and CDR2 is SMNVEV in the germline V gene (reference sequence). CDR3 bases: TGTGCCAGCAGTTTTCAAGTACTCACTGAAGCTTTCTTT. Translation gives CASSFQVLTEAFF.

The V and J genes are TRBV27 and TRBJ2-5, with D possibly matching TRBD2 (5 bases). V was pared by 6 bases and J by 1 base, with 15 bases between. From germline, CDR1 is MNHEY and CDR2 SMNVEV (reference sequence). The CDR3 is 15 residues long. The CDR3 sequence: CASRELGYRQETQYF. In DNA form, the CDR3 reads TGTGCCAGCAGAGAACTAGGGTACCGCCAAGAGACCCAGTACTTC.

The chain couples TRBV6-5 to TRBJ1-1, with D possibly TRBD1 on 6 matching bases. V was trimmed by 4 bases and J by 8 bases, leaving 14 bases between them. CDR1 and CDR2 from the germline V gene are MNHEY and SVGAGI. There are 13 residues in the CDR3. The DNA for the CDR3 is TGTGCCAGCAGTTTCGCCGGGACAAACGAAGCTTTCTTT. Its protein product is CASSFAGTNEAFF.

This clone was counted a few times. The chain employs TRBV18 and TRBJ1-4; 9 nucleotides line up with TRBD1. The CDR3 spans 16 residues. Germline values: CDR1 KGHSH, CDR2 LQKENI. With 3 bases clipped from V and 4 bases from J, the junction kept 6 bases outside the gene matches. Here the CDR3 reads CASSPRPGQGNEKLFF. The CDR3 region has the DNA TGTGCCAGCTCACCCAGACCGGGACAGGGTAATGAAAAACTGTTTTTT.

The rearrangement links TRBV6-5 to TRBJ1-5, with D maybe TRBD1 (6 bases). V was clipped by 4 bases and J by 1 base, with 11 bases between them. Germline assignment: CDR1 MNHEY and CDR2 SVGAGI. The CDR3 sequence is 15 residues long. CDR3: CASSFRGTSNQPQHF. CDR3 DNA sequence: TGTGCCAGCAGTTTCAGGGGTACCAGCAATCAGCCCCAGCATTTT.

This chain uses TRBV10-1 with TRBJ2-3; 9 bases are shared with TRBD1. Germline V lookup: CDR1 WNHNN, CDR2 SYGVQD (reference sequence). CDR3 size: 14 residues. The J segment lost 4 bases and the V segment lost 2 bases, leaving 1 base of the junction unmatched. CDR3 nucleotides: TGCGCCAGCAGTGAGGGACAGGGGTCAGATACGCAGTATTTT. Protein sequence: CASSEGQGSDTQYF.

The chain recombines TRBV5-1 with TRBJ2-1; 7 positions match TRBD2. The CDR3 is made up of 16 amino acids. The V segment lost 0 bases and the J segment 5 bases; nucleotides outside the gene matches: 8. Germline loops: CDR1 SGHRS, CDR2 YFSETQ. Written as DNA, the CDR3 is TGCGCCAGCAGCTTGGCCGTGAGCGGGGCCAACAATGAGCAGTTCTTC. It codes for CASSLAVSGANNEQFF.

As to this clone: The sample has other DNA sequences that encode this CDR3 too. The CDR3 DNA sequence: TGCAGCGTAGGACAGGGGTATGGCTACACCTTC. Its protein is CSVGQGYGYTF. V usage is TRBV29-1 and J usage is TRBJ1-2; 9 bases map to TRBD1. V dropped 6 bases and J dropped 5; count of bases not matched to a gene: 1. The CDR3 spans 11 residues. Germline loops: CDR1 SQVTM, CDR2 ANQGSEA.

The chain joins TRBV5-4 to TRBJ1-2, with D uncertain. Germline loops: CDR1 SGHNT, CDR2 YYREEE (reference sequence). Trimming left V 0 bases short and J 4 bases short, with 13 bases between. The CDR3 covers 15 residues. The CDR3 loop reads CASSLGPISSYGYTF. For the CDR3, the DNA is TGTGCCAGCAGCTTGGGGCCGATAAGTTCCTATGGCTACACCTTC.

The rearrangement uses TRBV5-1 and TRBJ1-2; 7 nucleotides align to TRBD1. J lost 5 bases, V lost 4 bases, and 11 bases had no gene match. Germline CDR1 reads SGHRS; CDR2 reads YFSETQ. The CDR3 sequence is 15 residues long. As DNA, the CDR3 is TGCGCCAGCAGCGACAACACCGGGACAGAATATGGCTACACCTTC. This sequence encodes CASSDNTGTEYGYTF.

The chain combines TRBV11-2 with TRBJ1-3; D gene unclear. The germline gives CDR1 SGHAT, CDR2 FQNNGV. Trimming removed 3 bases at V and 0 bases at J, with 6 bases between. The CDR3 has 14 residues. The CDR3 is CASSLGASGNTIYF. The CDR3 nucleotides are TGTGCCAGCAGCTTGGGAGCCTCTGGAAACACCATATATTTT.